This passage covers 26 T cell receptor beta chains from one sample sequenced in a study of T cell responses to AZD1222 COVID-19 vaccine. The data were produced by immunoSEQ multiplex PCR, yet TCRdb's version contains in-frame clones alone and is incomplete. The table lists approximately 150,000 clones, 90% to 95% of them singletons, with about 2.3% in the top ten. Sequenced here: peripheral blood, sampled on day 0 of AZD1222 vaccination. Source of these receptors: an adult in good health.

This chain connects TRBV11-2 to TRBJ1-3; a weak D match, TRBD1 (5 bases). Germline loops: CDR1 SGHAT, CDR2 FQNNGV. The germline V and J ends were trimmed by 5 bases and 1 base, with 15 bases remaining between them. The CDR3 contains 16 residues. The CDR3 DNA sequence: TGTGCCAGCAGCCCCCAGTTACAGGCTTCTGGAAACACCATATATTTT. Protein: CASSPQLQASGNTIYF.

The rearrangement links TRBV7-2 to TRBJ2-2, with D perhaps TRBD1 or TRBD2 (5 bases each). Germline lookup yields CDR1 SGHTA and CDR2 FQGNSA. V gave up 5 bases and J gave up 1 base, with 14 bases separating them. The CDR3 has 16 amino acids. As DNA, the CDR3 is TGTGCCAGCAGCCTAACCGGGACCGTGAACACCGGGGAGCTGTTTTTT. This encodes CASSLTGTVNTGELFF. The variable domain in full, completed from reference TRBV7-2 and TRBJ2-2, reads GAGVSQSPSNKVTEKGKDVELRCDPISGHTALYWYRQSLGQGLEFLIYFQGNSAPDKSGLPSDRFSAERTGGSVSTLTIQRTQQEDSAVYLCASSLTGTVNTGELFFGEGSRLTVL.

This rearrangement joins TRBV21-1 to TRBJ1-3; the table's D call, TRBD1, was not checked against the DNA. TRBV21-1 is described as a pseudogene. CDR3 length: 18 residues. The CDR3 DNA reads as TGTGCCAGCAGATGGCGTACAGACATCCACACTCTGGAAGACACCATATATTTT. It is translated as CASRWRTDIHTLEDTIYF.

The J gene is TRBJ1-5, the V gene TRBV3-1 (or the pseudogene TRBV3-2), with D maybe TRBD1 (5 bases). This CDR3 spans 16 amino acids. Germline CDR1 is LGHDT and CDR2 is YNNKEL (reference sequence). V was cut by 4 bases and J by 2 bases, with 15 bases left in between. DNA for the CDR3: TGTGCCAGCAGCCCATCGGGGGGAGGGGGCAATCAGCCCCAGCATTTT. As protein: CASSPSGGGGNQPQHF.

The chain joins TRBV11-2 to TRBJ1-1; possibly TRBD1 for D (5 bases). The germline CDR1 and CDR2 sequences are SGHAT and FQNNGV. Trimming left V 5 bases short and J 5 bases short, with 18 bases between. This CDR3 is 15 amino acids long. This CDR3 reads CASSPDEGRWTEAFF. The CDR3 DNA follows: TGTGCCAGCAGCCCCGACGAGGGGCGGTGGACTGAAGCTTTCTTT.

The rearrangement uses TRBV15 and TRBJ1-4, with D unresolved. From germline, CDR1 is LNHNV and CDR2 YYDKDF (reference sequence). V lost 2 bases to trimming and J lost 0 bases, with 4 bases between them. The length of the CDR3 is 14 residues. CDR3 sequence reads: CATSRRTTNEKLFF. CDR3 bases: TGTGCCACCAGCAGAAGGACAACTAATGAAAAACTGTTTTTT.

The CDR3 DNA is TGTGCCAGCAGCCCCCGACCGGGAGGTAGCACCGGGGAGCTGTTTTTT. Its translation is CASSPRPGGSTGELFF. The chain carries TRBV7-9 and TRBJ2-2; TRBD2 matches 7 bases. Germline lookup yields CDR1 SEHNR and CDR2 FQNEAQ (reference sequence). V gave up 5 bases and J gave up 4 bases; unmatched junction bases: 10. The CDR3 contains 16 residues.

As DNA, the CDR3 is TGTGCCAGCAGCTATTCGCAGCCTAATGAAAAACTGTTTTTT. Its translation is CASSYSQPNEKLFF. V gene TRBV7-9 combines with J gene TRBJ1-4; no clear D. CDR1 is SEHNR and CDR2 is FQNEAQ in the germline V gene (reference sequence). V was cut by 4 bases and J by 3 bases, with 9 bases left in between. The CDR3 sequence is 14 residues long.

V is TRBV5-8 and J is TRBJ1-6, with 10 nucleotides matching TRBD1. The J segment lost 8 bases and the V segment lost 4 bases, leaving 6 bases of the junction unmatched. Germline CDR1 SGHTS, CDR2 YDEGEE. The CDR3 runs 15 residues. The CDR3 DNA reads TGTGCCAGCAGCATAGGGACAGGGGTTCATTCACCCCTCCACTTT. Translated: CASSIGTGVHSPLHF.

This clone was recorded only once. The V gene is TRBV7-3, the J gene TRBJ1-4; TRBD1 matches at 7 bases. Germline trimming cut 3 bases from V and 5 bases from J; bases unmatched to any gene: 6. The germline V gene has CDR1 SGHTA and CDR2 FQGTGA. CDR3 length: 15 amino acids. Written as DNA, the CDR3 is TGTGCCAGCAGCTTCCCGACAGGGATGAATGAAAAACTGTTTTTT. As protein: CASSFPTGMNEKLFF.

This sequence joins TRBV27 and TRBJ1-1, with 8 bases fitting TRBD1. The germline gives CDR1 MNHEY, CDR2 SMNVEV (reference sequence). The CDR3 has 12 residues. Unmatched junction bases numbered 7, after V lost 5 bases and J lost 11 bases. DNA of the CDR3: TGTGCCAGCAGTGCCAACAGGGGGAAGGCTTTCTTT. It yields the protein CASSANRGKAFF.

The rearrangement joins TRBV12-3 or TRBV12-4 to TRBJ2-1; weak D call: TRBD1 (5 bases). This CDR3 comprises 10 residues. Trimming left V 5 bases short and J 9 bases short, with 5 bases between. CDR3 nucleotides: TGTGCCAGCAGTCAGGGTGAGCAGTTCTTC. Translation: CASSQGEQFF.

This chain joins TRBV5-6 and TRBJ1-2, with 8 bases that match TRBD1. The V gene end was trimmed by 6 bases and the J gene end by 8 bases; junction bases not matched to a gene: 6. Germline V gives CDR1 SGHDT, CDR2 YYEEEE. This CDR3 is built from 12 residues. The CDR3 region is CASTLQGGGYTF. The DNA of the CDR3 is TGTGCCAGCACCCTACAGGGGGGAGGCTACACCTTC.

CDR3 in amino acids: CASSQGQDYGYTF. In nucleotides, the CDR3 is TGTGCCAGCAGCCAGGGACAGGACTATGGCTACACCTTC. This chain links TRBV3-1 (or the pseudogene TRBV3-2) with TRBJ1-2, with 8 positions matching TRBD1. Germline lookup yields CDR1 LGHDT and CDR2 YNNKEL (reference sequence). V lost 3 bases, J lost 3 bases, and 0 bases stayed unmatched. The CDR3 contains 13 residues.

This chain uses TRBV7-8 with TRBJ1-1; D might be TRBD1 (5 bases). Germline assignment: CDR1 SGHVS and CDR2 FQNEAQ. The length of the CDR3 is 15 residues. The ends were cut back, 5 bases at V and 1 base at J, with 14 bases in the middle. The CDR3 protein is CASSPRGDENTEAFF. CDR3 DNA: TGTGCCAGCAGCCCTCGAGGGGATGAGAACACTGAAGCTTTCTTT. The variable domain in full, with the rest retrieved from reference TRBV7-8 and TRBJ1-1, is GAGVSQSPRYKVAKRGQDVALRCDPISGHVSLFWYQQALGQGPEFLTYFQNEAQLDKSGLPSDRFFAERPEGSVSTLKIQRTQQEDSAVYLCASSPRGDENTEAFFGQGTRLTVV.

The rearrangement links TRBV24-1 to TRBJ2-2; tentative D call: TRBD1 (5 bases). The CDR3 extends over 17 amino acids. Trimming removed 1 base from V and 4 bases from J, with 15 bases in between. The germline V gene has CDR1 KGHDR and CDR2 SFDVKD. The chain's CDR3 is CATSDFWQGSGTGELFF. The CDR3 DNA reads as TGTGCCACCAGTGATTTTTGGCAGGGTTCGGGCACCGGGGAGCTGTTTTTT.

This clone appeared once. The rearrangement links TRBV9 to TRBJ2-2; 14 bases are a match to TRBD2. In germline, CDR1 is SGDLS, CDR2 YYNGEE. V lost 3 bases, J lost 8 bases, and 6 bases stayed unmatched. The CDR3 contains 16 residues. The CDR3 protein is CASSAGLAGVTGELFF. CDR3 nucleotide sequence: TGTGCCAGCAGCGCGGGACTAGCGGGAGTAACTGGGGAGCTGTTTTTT.

The J gene is TRBJ2-7, the V gene TRBV5-6; a weak D match, TRBD2 (6 bases). Trimming removed 2 bases from V and 6 bases from J, with 15 bases in between. Germline V gene lookup returns CDR1 SGHDT and CDR2 YYEEEE. The CDR3 sequence is 14 residues long. The CDR3 DNA reads as TGTGCCAGCAGCTTCCAGACTAGTCGTGGCGAGCAGTACTTC. This gives the protein CASSFQTSRGEQYF.

The chain employs TRBV4-3 and TRBJ1-2, with D tentatively TRBD1 (5 bases). Germline values: CDR1 LGHNA, CDR2 YSLEER. Between the trimmed V and J ends, which lost 2 bases and 3 bases, there was a span of 25 bases. CDR3 length: 19 amino acids. CDR3 coding DNA: TGCGCCAGCAGCCAATTACCGGACACCCCTGTTTGGGCTTACTATGGCTACACCTTC. As protein: CASSQLPDTPVWAYYGYTF.

There are a few counts of this clone. The V and J genes are TRBV7-2 and TRBJ1-4, with D possibly matching TRBD1 (6 bases). V shed 5 bases and J shed 10 bases, with 11 bases lying between them. The CDR3 extends over 12 amino acids. Per germline, CDR1 SGHTA and CDR2 FQGNSA. The CDR3 bases are TGTGCCAGCAGCGCCAGGGGCGGAAAACTGTTTTTT. It encodes CASSARGGKLFF.

This chain joins TRBV11-2 and TRBJ2-3; no definite D call. The germline gives CDR1 SGHAT, CDR2 FQNNGV. Between the trimmed V and J ends, which lost 1 base and 4 bases, there was a span of 3 bases. The CDR3 totals 12 residues. The CDR3 nucleotides are TGTGCCAGCAGCTTAGGGGCAGATACGCAGTATTTT. Translated, it gives CASSLGADTQYF. The full variable domain, with the rest looked up from reference TRBV11-2 and TRBJ2-3, is EAGVAQSPRYKIIEKRQSVAFWCNPISGHATLYWYQQILGQGPKLLIQFQNNGVVDDSQLPKDRFSAERLKGVDSTLKIQPAKLEDSAVYLCASSLGADTQYFGPGTRLTVL.

The V gene is TRBV4-2, the J gene TRBJ1-3; D is perhaps TRBD1 (5 bases). The CDR3 covers 13 residues. The germline CDR1 and CDR2 sequences are LGHNA and YNFKEQ. Trimming took 1 base from V and 4 from J, leaving 5 bases between them. The CDR3 DNA is TGTGCCAGCAGCCAAGGGGGGGGAAACACCATATATTTT. This encodes CASSQGGGNTIYF.

This chain connects TRBV16 to TRBJ1-2, with 8 nucleotides matching TRBD1. The CDR3 sequence is 14 residues long. Germline V gene data show CDR1 as KGHSY and CDR2 as FQNENV. Trimming took 4 bases from V and 7 from J; bases not matched to a gene: 8. The CDR3 nucleotides read TGTGCCAGCAGCCCTGGGGGGACAGGTTCTGGCTACACCTTC. Translated: CASSPGGTGSGYTF.

The gene calls are TRBV2 and TRBJ2-7; D call uncertain. The CDR3 covers 14 residues. Germline V gives CDR1 SNHLY, CDR2 FYNNEI. V lost 7 bases and J lost 5, with 18 bases in between. CDR3 sequence (DNA): TGTGCCAGCAAGATCGACCCGACCGCCGACGAGCAGTACTTC. Translating gives CASKIDPTADEQYF.

The chain has TRBV2 and TRBJ1-3; no definite D call. This CDR3 spans 14 amino acids. Trimming shortened V by 4 bases and J by 2 bases, and 9 bases separated the two germline ends. Germline CDR1 reads SNHLY; CDR2 reads FYNNEI. CDR3 sequence (DNA): TGTGCCAGCAGTGCGGGAGCCGCTGGAAACACCATATATTTT. Residues: CASSAGAAGNTIYF.

The chain employs TRBV11-2 and TRBJ2-5; 10 positions agree with TRBD1. The ends lost 5 bases at V and 4 bases at J; junction bases unmatched: 4. The germline gives CDR1 SGHAT, CDR2 FQNNGV. The CDR3 totals 14 residues. CDR3 DNA sequence: TGTGCCAGCAGCCCCGGGGACAGGGGAGAGACCCAGTACTTC. This sequence encodes CASSPGDRGETQYF.